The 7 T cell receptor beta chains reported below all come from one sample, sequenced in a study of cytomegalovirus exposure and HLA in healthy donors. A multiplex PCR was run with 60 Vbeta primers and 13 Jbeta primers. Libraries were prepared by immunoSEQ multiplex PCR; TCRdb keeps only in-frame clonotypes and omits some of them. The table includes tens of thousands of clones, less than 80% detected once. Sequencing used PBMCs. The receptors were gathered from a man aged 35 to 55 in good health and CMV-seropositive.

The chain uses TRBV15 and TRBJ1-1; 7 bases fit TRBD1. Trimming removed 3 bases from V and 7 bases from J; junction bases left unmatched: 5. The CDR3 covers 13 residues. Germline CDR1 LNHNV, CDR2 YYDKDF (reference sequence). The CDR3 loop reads CATSRDRFNEAFF. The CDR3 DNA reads TGTGCCACCAGCAGGGACAGGTTCAATGAAGCTTTCTTT. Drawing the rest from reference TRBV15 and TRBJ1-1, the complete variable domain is DAMVIQNPRYQVTQFGKPVTLSCSQTLNHNVMYWYQQKSSQAPKLLFHYYDKDFNNEADTPDNFQSRRPNTSFCFLDIRSPGLGDTAMYLCATSRDRFNEAFFGQGTRLTVV.

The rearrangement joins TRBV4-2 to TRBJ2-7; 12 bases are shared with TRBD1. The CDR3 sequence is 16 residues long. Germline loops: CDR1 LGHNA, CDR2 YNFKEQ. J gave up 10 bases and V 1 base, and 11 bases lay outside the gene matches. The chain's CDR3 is CASSQVGQGALTPQYF. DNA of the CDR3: TGTGCCAGCAGCCAAGTGGGACAGGGGGCTCTAACCCCTCAGTACTTC.

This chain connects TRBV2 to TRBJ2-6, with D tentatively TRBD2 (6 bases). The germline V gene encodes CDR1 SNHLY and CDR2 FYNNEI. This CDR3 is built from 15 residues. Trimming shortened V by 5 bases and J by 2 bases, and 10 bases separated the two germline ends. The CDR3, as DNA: TGTGCCAGCAGTATACGGAGGGCTGGGGCCAACGTCCTGACTTTC. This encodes CASSIRRAGANVLTF.

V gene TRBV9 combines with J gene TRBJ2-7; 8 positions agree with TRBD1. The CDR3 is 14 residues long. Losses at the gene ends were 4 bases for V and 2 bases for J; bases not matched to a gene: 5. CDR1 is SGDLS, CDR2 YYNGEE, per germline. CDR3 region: CASSPGQGPYEQYF. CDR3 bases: TGTGCCAGCAGCCCTGGACAGGGCCCCTACGAGCAGTACTTC.

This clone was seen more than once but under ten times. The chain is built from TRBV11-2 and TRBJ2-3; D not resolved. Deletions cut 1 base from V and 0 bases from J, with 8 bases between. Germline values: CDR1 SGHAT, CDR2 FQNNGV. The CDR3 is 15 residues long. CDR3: CASSLGRISTDTQYF. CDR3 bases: TGTGCCAGCAGCTTAGGGCGGATCAGCACAGATACGCAGTATTTT.

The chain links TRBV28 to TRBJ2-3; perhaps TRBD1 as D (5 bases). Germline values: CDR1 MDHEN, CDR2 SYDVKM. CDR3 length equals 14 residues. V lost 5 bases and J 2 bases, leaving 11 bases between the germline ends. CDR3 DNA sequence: TGTGCCAGCAGTCCCCGACAGCTCACAGATACGCAGTATTTT. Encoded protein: CASSPRQLTDTQYF.

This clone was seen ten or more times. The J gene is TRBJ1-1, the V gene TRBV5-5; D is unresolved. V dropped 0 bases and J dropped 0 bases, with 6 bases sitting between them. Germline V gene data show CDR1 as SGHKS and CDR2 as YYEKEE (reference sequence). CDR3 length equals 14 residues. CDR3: CASSLVALNTEAFF. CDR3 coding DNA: TGTGCCAGCAGCTTGGTGGCCCTGAACACTGAAGCTTTCTTT.